The next 4 T cell receptor beta chains were all read from a single sample in a study of CD8+CD57+ T cells in acquired aplastic anemia. TCR beta VDJ and CDR3 profiling used genomic DNA as template. TCRdb itself ran the reads through MiXCR, one entry per CDR3 protein. The table records 180,000 or so distinct CDR3 sequences, around half of them present only once. The sample taken for sequencing was sorted CD4+, CD8+, or CD8+CD57+ T cells (not recorded which) from PBMCs. The receptors here all came from a human donor in good health.

The chain has TRBV2 and TRBJ2-2, with a possible D match to TRBD1 (5 bases). The CDR3 is made up of 16 amino acids. CDR1 SNHLY and CDR2 FYNNEI come from the germline V gene. Trimming removed 1 base at V and 1 base at J, with 10 bases between. CDR3 region: CASSEDPTGNTGELFF. The CDR3 bases are TGTGCCAGCAGTGAAGACCCTACAGGGAACACCGGGGAGCTGTTTTTT. The full variable domain, rest sourced from reference TRBV2 and TRBJ2-2, is EPEVTQTPSHQVTQMGQEVILRCVPISNHLYFYWYRQILGQKVEFLVSFYNNEISEKSEIFDDQFSVERPDGSNFTLKIRSTKLEDSAMYFCASSEDPTGNTGELFFGEGSRLTVL.

This clonotype was recorded many times. The rearrangement links TRBV7-8 to TRBJ2-5; 12 nucleotides agree with TRBD1. Germline CDR1 is SGHVS and CDR2 is FQNEAQ. The CDR3 length is 15 residues. Trimming took 6 bases from V and 5 from J; bases not matched to a gene: 7. The CDR3 DNA reads TGTGCCAGCAGTCCCCGGGACAGGGGGCTGGAGACCCAGTACTTC. It encodes CASSPRDRGLETQYF.

This chain connects TRBV24-1 to TRBJ2-3; perhaps TRBD1 as D (5 bases). The V gene's germline CDR1 is KGHDR and CDR2 SFDVKD. The CDR3 has 15 amino acids. V was pared by 4 bases and J by 6 bases, with 16 bases between. The CDR3 bases are TGTGCCACCAGTGACCCAGGACACCTCCCCGATACGCAGTATTTT. Translating it yields CATSDPGHLPDTQYF.

As regards this clonotype: Being one base from a much bigger clone, this may be a read error. The chain couples TRBV5-1 to TRBJ2-2, with D possibly TRBD2 on 5 matching bases. This CDR3 is 15 amino acids long. Trimming cost V 5 bases and J 0 bases, with 11 bases left between them. Germline V gives CDR1 SGHRS, CDR2 YFSETQ. The CDR3 loop reads CASRGRASNTGELFF. The CDR3 DNA sequence: TGCGCCAGCAGGGGGAGAGCTTCGAACACCGGGGAGCTGTTTTTT.